The T cell receptor beta chain described here comes from a study of T cell responses to AZD1222 COVID-19 vaccine. V shed 2 bases and J shed 1 base, with 9 bases lying between them. The CDR3 totals 14 residues. Germline V gene data show CDR1 as SGHDT and CDR2 as YYEEEE. This table comes from immunoSEQ multiplex PCR, and its TCRdb copy is limited to in-frame clones, with some not included. Of 85,000 to 90,000 clones in the sample, 90% to 95% are singletons; the top ten hold 5.2%. The receptor's source is an adult in good health. The V call is TRBV5-6, the J call TRBJ1-1; D is unresolved. The sequencing here drew on peripheral blood, taken on day 0 of MenACWY control vaccination. The DNA of the CDR3 is TGTGCCAGCAGCTTTCCAGTCAGGAACACTGAAGCTTTCTTT. It yields the protein CASSFPVRNTEAFF.